These 27 T cell receptor beta chains were sequenced from one sample in a study of T-cell memory formation after mild COVID-19. MiXCR, run by TCRdb on the 5' RACE reads, gives a single entry per CDR3 protein. This table has 120,000 to 150,000 distinct CDR3 sequences, 6% appearing once. The material sequenced was PBMCs or a T cell subset sorted from them (not recorded which). The receptors were gathered from an adult woman who had mild COVID-19 (a few samples of this study predate the infection). Cell type and time point are not known.

This rearrangement joins TRBV4-3 to TRBJ2-5; weak D call: TRBD1 (5 bases). Trimming shortened V by 0 bases and J by 4 bases, and 9 bases separated the two germline ends. The CDR3 spans 14 residues. Germline CDR1 is LGHNA and CDR2 is YSLEER. This CDR3 reads CASSQDVRGETQYF. CDR3 DNA: TGCGCCAGCAGCCAAGATGTTAGGGGAGAGACCCAGTACTTC.

This clonotype was detected a few times. The chain is built from TRBV5-4 and TRBJ2-3; D ambiguous. Trimming pared 0 bases from V and 0 bases from J, leaving 8 bases between. Germline assignment: CDR1 SGHNT and CDR2 YYREEE (reference sequence). The CDR3 has 15 residues. The CDR3 here is CASSLEQTSTDTQYF. CDR3 DNA: TGTGCCAGCAGCTTGGAACAGACTAGCACAGATACGCAGTATTTT.

V gene TRBV30 combines with J gene TRBJ2-5; D gene uncertain. CDR1 and CDR2 (germline): GTSNPN, SVGIG (reference sequence). Trimming took 3 bases from V and 4 from J, leaving 15 bases between them. The CDR3 runs 14 residues. CDR3 bases: TGTGCCTGGAGCCTCCCGCCTCTCGTAGAGACCCAGTACTTC. This sequence encodes CAWSLPPLVETQYF.

This clonotype was counted only a few times. The chain uses TRBV12-3 or TRBV12-4 and TRBJ1-5, with TRBD1 identical over 8 bases. The CDR3 loop spans 15 amino acids. J gave up 6 bases and V 0 bases, and 4 bases lay outside the gene matches. CDR3 coding DNA: TGTGCCAGCAGTTTAGCCGACAGGGGTTCTCAGCCCCAGCATTTT. Protein product: CASSLADRGSQPQHF.

This clonotype came up many times. The rearrangement links TRBV7-6 to TRBJ1-1; 7 bases line up with TRBD1. Per germline, CDR1 SGHVS and CDR2 FNYEAQ. The V gene end was trimmed by 5 bases and the J gene end by 1 base; junction bases not matched to a gene: 7. The CDR3 runs 15 residues. The chain's CDR3 is CASSRHRGANTEAFF. As DNA, the CDR3 is TGTGCCAGCAGCAGACACAGGGGTGCGAACACTGAAGCTTTCTTT. Combining the CDR3 with reference TRBV7-6 and TRBJ1-1 gives the whole variable domain GAGVSQSPRYKVTKRGQDVALRCDPISGHVSLYWYRQALGQGPEFLTYFNYEAQQDKSGLPNDRFSAERPEGSISTLTIQRTEQRDSAMYRCASSRHRGANTEAFFGQGTRLTVV.

This clonotype has a count of ten or more. V is TRBV6-5 and J is TRBJ1-2; D is perhaps TRBD1 (5 bases). The CDR3 consists of 14 residues. Germline CDR1 is MNHEY and CDR2 is SVGAGI. V lost 10 bases and J lost 3, with 18 bases in between. CDR3 sequence (DNA): TGTGCCACCGTTAATTCGGGACCTTACTATGGCTACACCTTC. Protein: CATVNSGPYYGYTF.

The genes are TRBV5-1 and TRBJ2-1; 8 nucleotides match TRBD2. J gave up 16 bases and V 3 bases, and 6 bases lay outside the gene matches. CDR1 and CDR2 (germline): SGHRS, YFSETQ. This CDR3 has 11 amino acids. The CDR3 nucleotides are TGCGCCAGCAGCTCCCCGGGAGGGCCATTCTTC. Amino acids: CASSSPGGPFF.

This clonotype was observed at least ten times. The V and J genes are TRBV7-9 and TRBJ2-1, with D hard to call. Germline lookup yields CDR1 SEHNR and CDR2 FQNEAQ (reference sequence). This CDR3 has 14 residues. V was shortened by 5 bases and J by 7 bases, with 15 bases between the two germline ends. The CDR3 reads CASSLLGTANEQFF. CDR3 bases: TGTGCCAGCAGCCTCCTCGGAACAGCGAATGAGCAGTTCTTC.

This clonotype has a count of ten or more. The chain joins TRBV24-1 to TRBJ2-1; TRBD1 might be the D (6 bases). V was pared by 4 bases and J by 5 bases, with 17 bases between. The CDR3 runs to 16 residues. In germline, CDR1 is KGHDR, CDR2 SFDVKD. The CDR3, as DNA: TGTGCCACCAGTGACCCGCGGACAGAGATCAACAATGAGCAGTTCTTC. It specifies CATSDPRTEINNEQFF.

This clonotype was seen more than once but under ten times. The chain links TRBV23-1 to TRBJ1-2; a weak D match, TRBD1 (6 bases). TRBV23-1 falls under the ORF class, with uncertain function. The CDR3 covers 15 residues. The V and J ends lost 0 bases and 8 bases respectively, with 16 bases between them. The CDR3 is CASSQSNRETGGYTF. CDR3 nucleotides: TGCGCCAGCAGTCAATCGAACAGGGAGACGGGGGGCTACACCTTC.

The chain recombines TRBV14 with TRBJ2-3; D not resolved. V lost 3 bases and J 2 bases, leaving 12 bases between the germline ends. The CDR3 runs 15 residues. Germline V gene data show CDR1 as SGHDN and CDR2 as FVKESK. The CDR3 region is CASSQSTRFTDTQYF. CDR3 DNA sequence: TGTGCCAGCAGCCAGTCTACCAGGTTCACAGATACGCAGTATTTT.

This clonotype has a count of ten or more. V gene TRBV3-1 combines with J gene TRBJ1-1, with 8 bases lining up with TRBD1. CDR3 length: 15 amino acids. Unmatched junction bases numbered 4, after V lost 4 bases and J lost 0 bases. Germline V gives CDR1 LGHDT, CDR2 YNNKEL (reference sequence). CDR3: CASSRRTGLNTEAFF. The CDR3 DNA sequence: TGTGCCAGCAGCCGAAGGACAGGGTTGAACACTGAAGCTTTCTTT.

This clonotype was picked up many times. The chain employs TRBV29-1 and TRBJ1-6; TRBD1 matches at 10 bases. The CDR3 has 13 amino acids. Germline V gives CDR1 SQVTM, CDR2 ANQGSEA. Trimming at V came to 4 bases and at J to 8 bases, leaving 2 bases not matched to a gene. CDR3 protein: CSVGDRGYSPLHF. The CDR3 region has the DNA TGCAGCGTTGGGGACAGGGGCTATTCACCCCTCCACTTT.

The J gene is TRBJ2-4, the V gene TRBV20-1; D is perhaps TRBD1 or TRBD2 (5 bases each). The V and J ends lost 6 bases and 11 bases respectively, with 26 bases between them. The germline V gene has CDR1 DFQATT and CDR2 SNEGSKA (reference sequence). CDR3 length: 15 amino acids. CDR3 sequence (DNA): TGCAGTGCCCGAGACGAATTACTAGGGGAGAAGGTTCAGTACTTC. Translated: CSARDELLGEKVQYF.

The table lists this clonotype with many counts. The chain combines TRBV12-3 or TRBV12-4 with TRBJ2-7; 10 positions match TRBD2. V lost 2 bases to trimming and J lost 5 bases; unmatched junction nucleotides: 3. This CDR3 contains 14 residues. The CDR3 spells CASSLSSGRNEQYF. CDR3 nucleotide sequence: TGTGCCAGCAGTTTATCTAGCGGGAGAAACGAGCAGTACTTC.

This clonotype was seen at least ten times. The rearrangement uses TRBV9 and TRBJ2-3; 7 positions agree with TRBD2. CDR1 and CDR2 from the germline V gene are SGDLS and YYNGEE. Trimming took 0 bases from V and 6 from J; bases not matched to a gene: 10. The CDR3 extends over 16 amino acids. Written as DNA, the CDR3 is TGTGCCAGCAGCGTAGATGATCTAGCGGCGGGGGATACGCAGTATTTT. This gives the protein CASSVDDLAAGDTQYF.

This clonotype was seen a handful of times. This chain links TRBV5-1 with TRBJ1-2; possible D gene TRBD1, 6 bases. V lost 4 bases to trimming and J lost 3 bases, with 16 bases between them. CDR3 size: 15 residues. Germline CDR1 is SGHRS and CDR2 is YFSETQ. CDR3 sequence: CASSPTGQIDYGYTF. The CDR3 bases are TGCGCCAGCAGCCCGACAGGACAGATTGACTATGGCTACACCTTC.

This clonotype was counted a few times. The chain joins TRBV11-2 to TRBJ2-7, with D perhaps matching TRBD1 (7 bases). The CDR3 runs 14 residues. V lost 5 bases, J lost 3 bases, and 14 bases lay in between. CDR1 is SGHAT, CDR2 FQNNGV, per germline. CDR3 protein: CASSPQGGLYEQYF. The CDR3 bases are TGTGCCAGCAGCCCTCAGGGGGGACTCTACGAGCAGTACTTC.

The rearrangement joins TRBV7-2 to TRBJ2-4; TRBD1 agrees at 9 bases. Trimming cost V 5 bases and J 2 bases; bases outside gene matches: 7. Germline assignment: CDR1 SGHTA and CDR2 FQGNSA. There are 16 residues in the CDR3. CDR3 bases: TGTGCCAGCAGCCAGCCCGGGACAGGGACCAAAAACATTCAGTACTTC. Protein: CASSQPGTGTKNIQYF.

V and J are TRBV30 and TRBJ1-1; D gene uncertain. The CDR3 runs to 13 residues. Germline V lookup: CDR1 GTSNPN, CDR2 SVGIG (reference sequence). V lost 5 bases and J lost 0, with 10 bases in between. CDR3: CAWSATVNTEAFF. The CDR3 coding sequence is TGTGCCTGGTCGGCGACGGTGAACACTGAAGCTTTCTTT.

The chain links TRBV11-2 to TRBJ1-1; D uncertain. The CDR3 spans 13 residues. From germline, CDR1 is SGHAT and CDR2 FQNNGV. The V end lost 3 bases, the J end lost 3 bases, and 8 bases lay between the germline ends. The CDR3 loop is CASSFEAYTEAFF. The CDR3 coding sequence is TGTGCCAGCAGCTTTGAGGCCTACACTGAAGCTTTCTTT.

The rearrangement joins TRBV4-2 to TRBJ1-3; 10 bases fit TRBD1. Germline values: CDR1 LGHNA, CDR2 YNFKEQ. This CDR3 comprises 17 residues. With 4 bases clipped from V and 0 bases from J, the junction kept 6 bases outside the gene matches. CDR3 sequence (DNA): TGTGCCAGCAGCCTCAGGGACAGGGGACCCTCTGGAAACACCATATATTTT. This codes for CASSLRDRGPSGNTIYF.

At least ten counts were recorded for this clonotype. The genes are TRBV20-1 and TRBJ2-5; the D gene is possibly TRBD2 (6 bases). The CDR3 contains 15 residues. The V gene's germline CDR1 is DFQATT and CDR2 SNEGSKA (reference sequence). Trimming removed 6 bases from V and 5 bases from J, with 22 bases in between. The CDR3 loop reads CSAHPLGRRAETQYF. CDR3 nucleotides: TGCAGTGCCCACCCCCTGGGGAGGAGGGCGGAGACCCAGTACTTC.

Only a few counts were recorded for this clonotype. The chain employs TRBV6-1 and TRBJ2-7; D is uncertain. Germline assignment: CDR1 MNHNS and CDR2 SASEGT. The CDR3 is 14 residues long. V was cut by 8 bases and J by 0 bases, with 14 bases left in between. The CDR3 loop is CASAFGLSSYEQYF. CDR3 in DNA: TGTGCCAGCGCCTTCGGATTGAGCTCCTACGAGCAGTACTTC.

In this sample, this clonotype turned up many times. The chain couples TRBV4-3 to TRBJ2-2, with a possible D match to TRBD2 (5 bases). The CDR3 runs to 15 residues. Trimming stripped 3 bases from V and 10 bases from J, with 18 bases between. Germline CDR1 and CDR2: LGHNA and YSLEER. The CDR3 coding sequence is TGCGCCAGCAGCCACCCTGGCGGAGGCCCGCAGGAGCTGTTTTTT. Translated: CASSHPGGGPQELFF.

This clonotype was recorded at least ten times. The rearrangement joins TRBV7-2 to TRBJ2-1, with unresolved D. The CDR3 length is 13 residues. The ends were cut back, 2 bases at V and 7 bases at J, with 9 bases in the middle. Germline-derived CDR1 and CDR2 are SGHTA and FQGNSA. The CDR3 here is CASSLKLSNEQFF. The CDR3 DNA is TGTGCCAGCAGCTTAAAACTCAGTAATGAGCAGTTCTTC. Full variable domain (rest looked up from reference TRBV7-2 and TRBJ2-1): GAGVSQSPSNKVTEKGKDVELRCDPISGHTALYWYRQSLGQGLEFLIYFQGNSAPDKSGLPSDRFSAERTGGSVSTLTIQRTQQEDSAVYLCASSLKLSNEQFFGPGTRLTVL.

This clonotype was seen a handful of times. An end of the junction does not agree with germline; a read error may underlie this. The chain couples TRBV5-1 to TRBJ2-2, with a tentative D call TRBD1 (5 bases). The CDR3 extends over 13 amino acids. The V gene's germline CDR1 is SGHRS and CDR2 YFSETQ. The CDR3 sequence is CPSSFGQPGELFF. In DNA, the CDR3 is TGCCCCAGCAGCTTTGGACAACCCGGGGAGCTGTTTTTT.